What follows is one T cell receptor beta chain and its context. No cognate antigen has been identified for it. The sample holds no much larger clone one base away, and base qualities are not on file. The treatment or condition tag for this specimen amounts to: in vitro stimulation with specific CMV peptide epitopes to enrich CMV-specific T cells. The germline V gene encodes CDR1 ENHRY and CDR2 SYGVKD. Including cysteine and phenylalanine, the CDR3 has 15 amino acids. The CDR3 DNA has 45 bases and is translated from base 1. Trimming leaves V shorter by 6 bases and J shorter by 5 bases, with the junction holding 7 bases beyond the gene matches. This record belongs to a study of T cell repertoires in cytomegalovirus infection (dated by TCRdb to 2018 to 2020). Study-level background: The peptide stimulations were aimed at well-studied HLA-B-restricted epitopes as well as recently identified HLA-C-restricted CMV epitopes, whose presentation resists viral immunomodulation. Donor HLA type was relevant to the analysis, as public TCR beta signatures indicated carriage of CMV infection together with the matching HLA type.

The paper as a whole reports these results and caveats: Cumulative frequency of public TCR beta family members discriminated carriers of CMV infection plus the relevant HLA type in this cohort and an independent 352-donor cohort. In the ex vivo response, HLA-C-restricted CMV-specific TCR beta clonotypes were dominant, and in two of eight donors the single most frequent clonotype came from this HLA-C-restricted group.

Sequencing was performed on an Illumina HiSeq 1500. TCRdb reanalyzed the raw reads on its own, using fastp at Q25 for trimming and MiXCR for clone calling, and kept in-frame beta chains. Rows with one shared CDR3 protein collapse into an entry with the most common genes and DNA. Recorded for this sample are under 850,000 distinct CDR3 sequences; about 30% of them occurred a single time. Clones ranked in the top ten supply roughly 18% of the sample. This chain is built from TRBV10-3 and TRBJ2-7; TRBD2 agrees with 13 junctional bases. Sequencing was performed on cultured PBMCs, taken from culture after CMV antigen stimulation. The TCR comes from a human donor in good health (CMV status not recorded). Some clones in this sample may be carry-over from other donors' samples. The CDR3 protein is CAISRGLAGRNEQYF. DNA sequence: TGTGCCATCAGCAGGGGACTAGCGGGAAGAAACGAGCAGTACTTC.